The 27 T cell receptor beta chains below were found in one sample sequenced in a study of OX40 agonist ivuxolimab in advanced cancers. The method was immunoSEQ multiplex PCR; TCRdb's version includes in-frame clones alone and lacks a portion of them. The data hold 100,000 to 150,000 clones, with roughly 90% observed a single time. The sample was CD4+ or CD8+ T cells sorted from blood, taken in a trial of the OX40 agonist ivuxolimab. These receptors came from an adult with an advanced solid tumor such as melanoma, head and neck, liver or kidney cancer.

The chain is built from TRBV15 and TRBJ1-1, with D perhaps TRBD1 (6 bases). V was pared by 6 bases and J by 3 bases, with 14 bases between. The CDR3 sequence is 14 residues long. Per the germline V gene, CDR1 is LNHNV and CDR2 is YYDKDF (reference sequence). CDR3 in DNA: TGTGCCACCAGGAACAGGGCGGCGTACACTGAAGCTTTCTTT. Its translation: CATRNRAAYTEAFF.

This rearrangement joins TRBV6-5 to TRBJ2-5; 8 bases agree with TRBD1. The length of the CDR3 is 15 residues. Germline V gene lookup returns CDR1 MNHEY and CDR2 SVGAGI. The junction had 6 bases not matched to a gene; V was cut back by 4 bases and J by 2 bases. In nucleotides, the CDR3 is TGTGCCAGCAGTTCTGGGACAGGTCTACAAGAGACCCAGTACTTC. Its protein product is CASSSGTGLQETQYF.

This chain joins TRBV7-3 and TRBJ2-7, with 8 positions matching TRBD2. Trimming took 3 bases from V and 3 from J; bases not matched to a gene: 7. The CDR3 totals 15 residues. Germline values: CDR1 SGHTA, CDR2 FQGTGA. CDR3 nucleotides: TGTGCCAGCAGCTTGTTAGCGGGAAGAAACTACGAGCAGTACTTC. Amino acid sequence: CASSLLAGRNYEQYF.

The chain carries TRBV7-6 and TRBJ1-2, with TRBD1 as a possible D gene (6 bases). The CDR3 totals 13 residues. Germline CDR1 reads SGHVS; CDR2 reads FNYEAQ. V lost 4 bases to trimming and J lost 7 bases, with 13 bases between them. The CDR3 spells CASSYRGRGGYTF. As DNA, the CDR3 is TGTGCCAGCAGCTACCGGGGGCGGGGTGGCTACACCTTC.

The CDR3 loop reads CASYGTYEQYF. In DNA form, the CDR3 reads TGTGCCAGCTATGGTACCTACGAGCAGTACTTC. The V gene is TRBV28, the J gene TRBJ2-7; D ambiguous. The V end lost 8 bases, the J end lost 2 bases, and 7 bases lay between the germline ends. Germline V gene data show CDR1 as MDHEN and CDR2 as SYDVKM. The CDR3 is 11 amino acids.

V is TRBV6-4 and J is TRBJ1-2; no definite D call. V lost 5 bases, J lost 1 base, and 8 bases lay in between. CDR1 is MRHNA and CDR2 is SNTAGT in the germline V gene. The length of the CDR3 is 13 residues. The CDR3 region has the DNA TGTGCCAGCAGTTCGGGGAATAACTATGGCTACACCTTC. The encoded protein is CASSSGNNYGYTF.

The chain links TRBV6-5 to TRBJ2-7, with TRBD1 matching 9 bases. V shed 7 bases, J shed 2 bases, and the junction held 9 bases outside the gene matches. This CDR3 comprises 15 residues. CDR1 is MNHEY and CDR2 is SVGAGI in the germline V gene. The CDR3 sequence: CASIERDRVPYEQYF. DNA of the CDR3: TGTGCCAGCATAGAACGGGACAGGGTTCCCTACGAGCAGTACTTC.

The chain has TRBV28 and TRBJ2-2, with D hard to call. The V end lost 4 bases, the J end lost 2 bases, and 2 bases lay between the germline ends. This CDR3 contains 12 residues. Germline values: CDR1 MDHEN, CDR2 SYDVKM. Here the CDR3 reads CASSSNTGELFF. The CDR3 nucleotides read TGTGCCAGCAGTTCCAACACCGGGGAGCTGTTTTTT.

The chain employs TRBV19 and TRBJ1-2, with 8 bases fitting TRBD1. The CDR3 has 14 residues. J lost 4 bases, V lost 3 bases, and 4 bases had no gene match. The V gene's germline CDR1 is LNHDA and CDR2 SQIVND (reference sequence). The DNA of the CDR3 is TGTGCCAGTAGTATGAGGACAGGGACCTATGGCTACACCTTC. This gives the protein CASSMRTGTYGYTF.

This rearrangement joins TRBV7-3 to TRBJ2-7; D possibly matches TRBD1 or TRBD2 (6 bases each). CDR1 is SGHTA and CDR2 is FQGTGA in the germline V gene. This CDR3 spans 14 amino acids. Trimming cost V 4 bases and J 3 bases, with 13 bases left between them. For the CDR3, the DNA is TGTGCCAGCAGCTCACAGGGCGGGGACTACGAGCAGTACTTC. Its protein is CASSSQGGDYEQYF.

The rearrangement uses TRBV19 and TRBJ2-3; no reliable D call. The CDR3 loop spans 12 amino acids. Germline V gene lookup returns CDR1 LNHDA and CDR2 SQIVND (reference sequence). Trimming left V 6 bases short and J 1 base short, with 5 bases between. CDR3: CASRDRTDTQYF. The CDR3 nucleotides are TGTGCCAGTAGGGACCGCACAGATACGCAGTATTTT.

The chain carries TRBV6-5 and TRBJ2-1, with 8 bases that match TRBD1. The germline CDR1 and CDR2 sequences are MNHEY and SVGAGI. This CDR3 is 15 amino acids long. J gave up 5 bases and V 5 bases, and 8 bases lay outside the gene matches. The CDR3 region is CASSRTGQGHNEQFF. The CDR3, as DNA: TGTGCCAGCAGTAGGACAGGGCAAGGGCACAATGAGCAGTTCTTC.

The chain joins TRBV28 to TRBJ1-1; 9 positions agree with TRBD1. The germline V gene encodes CDR1 MDHEN and CDR2 SYDVKM. This CDR3 contains 14 residues. Germline trimming cut 3 bases from V and 1 base from J; bases unmatched to any gene: 0. The CDR3 is CASSLDRGNTEAFF. CDR3 DNA: TGTGCCAGCAGTTTGGACAGGGGGAACACTGAAGCTTTCTTT.

The rearrangement uses TRBV10-3 and TRBJ2-7, with TRBD1 matching 11 bases. The trim removed 3 bases at V and 2 bases at J, leaving 3 bases unmatched. The CDR3 spans 15 residues. Germline V gene lookup returns CDR1 ENHRY and CDR2 SYGVKD. Here the CDR3 DNA reads TGTGCCATCAGTGACTCGGGACAGGGGGCCTACGAGCAGTACTTC. Protein sequence: CAISDSGQGAYEQYF.

The chain recombines TRBV7-8 with TRBJ1-6; TRBD1 is a possible D gene (5 bases). This CDR3 comprises 17 residues. From germline, CDR1 is SGHVS and CDR2 FQNEAQ. V was pared by 1 base and J by 0 bases, with 10 bases between. CDR3 protein: CASSLGGASSYNSPLHF. CDR3 coding DNA: TGTGCCAGCAGCTTAGGCGGGGCGAGCTCCTATAATTCACCCCTCCACTTT.

The chain combines TRBV20-1 with TRBJ1-2, with 7 bases lining up with TRBD1. This CDR3 comprises 10 residues. CDR1 is DFQATT, CDR2 SNEGSKA, per germline (reference sequence). Losses at the gene ends were 7 bases for V and 12 bases for J; bases not matched to a gene: 8. The CDR3 here is CSVKDRQHTF. DNA for the CDR3: TGCAGTGTCAAGGACAGGCAGCACACCTTC.

The rearrangement links TRBV29-1 to TRBJ1-1; D perhaps matches TRBD1 (5 bases). Germline V gives CDR1 SQVTM, CDR2 ANQGSEA. Trimming stripped 3 bases from V and 0 bases from J, with 14 bases between. The CDR3 runs 15 residues. CDR3 in amino acids: CSVDKGVQMNTEAFF. The CDR3 DNA sequence: TGCAGCGTTGATAAAGGGGTCCAGATGAACACTGAAGCTTTCTTT.

This chain connects TRBV27 to TRBJ2-2, with 8 bases matching TRBD2. The CDR3 covers 15 residues. The germline CDR1 and CDR2 sequences are MNHEY and SMNVEV (reference sequence). J lost 5 bases, V lost 0 bases, and 2 bases had no gene match. The CDR3 region has the DNA TGTGCCAGCAGTTTATCCCCGGGGGGGACCGGGGAGCTGTTTTTT. It yields the protein CASSLSPGGTGELFF.

The rearrangement joins TRBV5-1 to TRBJ2-1, with 8 nucleotides matching TRBD2. Germline CDR1 is SGHRS and CDR2 is YFSETQ. Trimming at V came to 2 bases and at J to 4 bases, leaving 14 bases not matched to a gene. This CDR3 contains 18 residues. The CDR3 protein is CASSLREGPFSAYNEQFF. In DNA form, the CDR3 reads TGCGCCAGCAGCTTACGGGAGGGCCCCTTTAGTGCGTACAATGAGCAGTTCTTC.

This clone was seen a single time. V and J are TRBV5-6 and TRBJ1-4; possibly TRBD1 for D (6 bases). The ends were cut back, 0 bases at V and 0 bases at J, with 15 bases in the middle. This CDR3 is built from 18 residues. The germline V gene encodes CDR1 SGHDT and CDR2 YYEEEE. The CDR3 DNA sequence: TGTGCCAGCAGCTTGGATGGCGCAGGGGCCGCAACTAATGAAAAACTGTTTTTT. Translation gives CASSLDGAGAATNEKLFF.

The V call is TRBV29-1, the J call TRBJ1-5, with D perhaps TRBD1 (5 bases). The CDR3 length is 13 residues. V gave up 4 bases and J gave up 5 bases, with 12 bases separating them. Germline CDR1 is SQVTM and CDR2 is ANQGSEA. Here the CDR3 reads CSVAPGGDQPQHF. CDR3 bases: TGCAGCGTTGCCCCCGGGGGGGATCAGCCCCAGCATTTT.

The gene calls are TRBV21-1 and TRBJ2-4; the table names TRBD2, a call not compared with the DNA. TRBV21-1 is designated a pseudogene. This CDR3 region has 16 residues. CDR3 bases: TGTGCCAGCAGCAAAGAGAACGAGGCGGCCAAAAACATTCAGTACTTC. This codes for CASSKENEAAKNIQYF.

This chain connects TRBV6-6 to TRBJ2-7; D is perhaps TRBD1 or TRBD2 (6 bases each). The CDR3 contains 16 residues. CDR1 and CDR2 (germline): MNHNY, SVGAGI (reference sequence). The V gene lost 6 bases and the J gene lost 1 base, with 19 bases spanning the gap. The CDR3 DNA reads as TGTGCCAGCAGCCCCGAGGGGGGTAAGGCTTCCTACGAGCAGTACTTC. The encoded protein is CASSPEGGKASYEQYF.

The chain uses TRBV9 and TRBJ2-7; TRBD1 matches at 8 bases. CDR1 SGDLS and CDR2 YYNGEE come from the germline V gene. The V and J ends lost 7 bases and 3 bases, in that order; junction bases with no gene match: 3. The CDR3 covers 12 residues. This CDR3 reads CASGQGYYEQYF. CDR3 coding DNA: TGTGCCAGCGGACAGGGATACTACGAGCAGTACTTC.

The V gene is TRBV7-9, the J gene TRBJ1-2; 7 bases agree with TRBD1. Germline CDR1 is SEHNR and CDR2 is FQNEAQ (reference sequence). The junction had 6 bases not matched to a gene; V was cut back by 5 bases and J by 6 bases. The length of the CDR3 is 13 residues. CDR3 coding DNA: TGTGCCAGCAGCCCACGGACAGGCGATGGCTACACCTTC. This gives the protein CASSPRTGDGYTF.

This clone was seen once. CDR3 sequence (DNA): TGTGCCAGCAGTTTATGGCCGATCTCTGGAAACACCATATATTTT. Translation: CASSLWPISGNTIYF. The J gene is TRBJ1-3, the V gene TRBV28; D not resolved. Trimming left V 0 bases short and J 0 bases short, with 6 bases between. In germline, CDR1 is MDHEN, CDR2 SYDVKM. This CDR3 has 15 residues.

V gene TRBV9 combines with J gene TRBJ1-2; 9 positions agree with TRBD1. Germline CDR1 and CDR2: SGDLS and YYNGEE. The CDR3 is 19 amino acids. V was clipped by 2 bases and J by 0 bases; unmatched bases: 14. Written as DNA, the CDR3 is TGTGCCAGCAGCGTCTCGATAACAGGGGGCGAGGCAGCTAACTATGGCTACACCTTC. Encoded protein: CASSVSITGGEAANYGYTF.